The present entry profiles one T cell receptor (beta chain) with its context. No antigen is known for it. This record belongs to a study of T cell repertoires in cytomegalovirus infection. On the study more broadly: Indications of both CMV infection and matching HLA type were provided by public TCR beta signatures. Whole-study results and caveats: Carriers of CMV plus the relevant HLA were identified by cumulative public TCR beta family frequency.

Germline CDR1 and CDR2: MNHEY and SVGAGI. The CDR3 covers 13 residues. The germline V and J ends were trimmed by 5 bases and 1 base, with 8 bases remaining between them. TCRdb independently ran MiXCR on the reads; one entry per CDR3 protein. The sample includes around 710,000 distinct CDR3 sequences, roughly 28% of them seen just once. The sequences come from cultured CD8+ T cells from PBMCs, collected from culture after CMV antigen stimulation. V and J are TRBV6-5 and TRBJ1-1; the D is unclear. The receptor was derived from a human donor in good health (CMV status not recorded). Some clones in this sample may be carry-over from other donors' samples. CDR3 sequence: CASSRHGNTEAFF. CDR3 nucleotides: TGTGCCAGCAGTCGGCATGGGAACACTGAAGCTTTCTTT.